One sample yielded the 11 T cell receptor beta chains listed below, sequenced in a study of cytomegalovirus exposure and HLA in healthy donors. The PCR employed 60 Vbeta primers together with 13 Jbeta primers. TCRdb keeps only in-frame clones here, not all; method: immunoSEQ multiplex PCR. The data hold about 120,000 clones, with about three quarters observed a single time. Sequenced: PBMCs. The receptors shown here come from a man in his thirties or forties in good health and CMV-seronegative.

V gene TRBV2 combines with J gene TRBJ2-5, with D perhaps TRBD2 (5 bases). Germline-derived CDR1 and CDR2 are SNHLY and FYNNEI. The CDR3 length is 11 residues. Deletions cut 8 bases from V and 1 base from J, with 5 bases between. DNA for the CDR3: TGTGCCAGCCGGGGCCAAGAGACCCAGTACTTC. Amino acids: CASRGQETQYF.

V and J are TRBV6-5 and TRBJ1-6; perhaps TRBD1 as D (5 bases). The CDR3 consists of 12 residues. Germline assignment: CDR1 MNHEY and CDR2 SVGAGI. Trimming took off 4 bases at V and 10 bases at J, with 8 bases between the two ends. The DNA of the CDR3 is TGTGCCAGCAGTTTCCCAGGGTCACCCCTCCACTTT. This encodes CASSFPGSPLHF.

The CDR3: CASNRGVGYEQYF. The CDR3 DNA is TGTGCCAGCAACCGGGGGGTGGGTTACGAGCAGTACTTC. The chain couples TRBV28 to TRBJ2-7; 7 bases match TRBD2. This CDR3 region has 13 residues. Germline CDR1 reads MDHEN; CDR2 reads SYDVKM. V dropped 7 bases and J dropped 4; count of bases not matched to a gene: 7. Supplemented by reference TRBV28 and TRBJ2-7, the full variable domain reads DVKVTQSSRYLVKRTGEKVFLECVQDMDHENMFWYRQDPGLGLRLIYFSYDVKMKEKGDIPEGYSVSREKKERFSLILESASTNQTSMYLCASNRGVGYEQYFGPGTRLTVT.

The V gene is TRBV7-2, the J gene TRBJ2-5, with a tentative D call TRBD1 (6 bases). The DNA matches TRBJ2-7 better at its end, which makes the J call doubtful. Germline V CDR1 and CDR2: SGHTA, FQGNSA. This CDR3 has 14 amino acids. The CDR3 nucleotides are TGTGCCAGCAGCTTAGGTCACAGGGACTACGAGCAGTACTTC. This sequence encodes CASSLGHRDYEQYF.

The chain joins TRBV5-1 to TRBJ2-4; D not resolved. V lost 0 bases and J lost 1, with 5 bases in between. Germline V gene sequence: CDR1 SGHRS, CDR2 YFSETQ. CDR3 size: 14 residues. The CDR3 sequence: CASSLGGAKNIQYF. The CDR3 bases are TGCGCCAGCAGCTTGGGAGGTGCCAAAAACATTCAGTACTTC.

The gene calls are TRBV15 and TRBJ2-7; D gene ambiguous. The length of the CDR3 is 13 residues. Germline CDR1 LNHNV, CDR2 YYDKDF (reference sequence). V lost 1 base, J lost 3 bases, and 7 bases lay in between. CDR3 in DNA: TGTGCCACCAGCAGAGCGTCGGTCTACGAGCAGTACTTC. This codes for CATSRASVYEQYF.

The CDR3 spells CAISEVDRGNYGYTF. CDR3 bases: TGTGCCATCAGTGAGGTGGACAGGGGTAACTATGGCTACACCTTC. The chain uses TRBV10-3 and TRBJ1-2; 9 nucleotides align to TRBD1. Trimming took 2 bases from V and 1 from J; bases not matched to a gene: 2. Germline lookup yields CDR1 ENHRY and CDR2 SYGVKD. This CDR3 is 15 amino acids long.

The DNA of the CDR3 is TGTGCCAGCAGCTTTAGTGTGACAGATAATTCACCCCTCCACTTT. The encoded protein is CASSFSVTDNSPLHF. V gene TRBV7-8 combines with J gene TRBJ1-6; tentative D call: TRBD1 (5 bases). The germline V and J ends were trimmed by 3 bases and 5 bases, with 11 bases remaining between them. Germline V lookup: CDR1 SGHVS, CDR2 FQNEAQ. The CDR3 consists of 15 residues.

This clone was seen more than once but under ten times. CDR3 bases: TGCGCCAGCAGCGGCCCCTTGAGTAGCGGGGGTCTCTACAATGAGCAGTTCTTC. This translates into CASSGPLSSGGLYNEQFF. The rearrangement links TRBV5-1 to TRBJ2-1; 9 positions match TRBD2. The CDR3 has 18 amino acids. Trimming removed 4 bases from V and 3 bases from J; junction bases left unmatched: 14. The germline V gene has CDR1 SGHRS and CDR2 YFSETQ.

The rearrangement links TRBV5-1 to TRBJ2-5; the match to TRBD2 covers 8 bases. Germline loops: CDR1 SGHRS, CDR2 YFSETQ. Trimming removed 1 base from V and 5 bases from J; junction bases left unmatched: 13. The CDR3 covers 17 residues. Here the CDR3 reads CASSLSTGGSLGETQYF. The CDR3 DNA follows: TGCGCCAGCAGCTTGTCAACGGGGGGGAGCCTGGGCGAGACCCAGTACTTC.

Worth noting for this clone: The sample contains more than one DNA sequence encoding this CDR3. The chain combines TRBV27 with TRBJ2-2; 10 nucleotides agree with TRBD2. After removal of 6 bases from V and 3 bases from J, the junction contained 10 bases not matched to a gene. Germline CDR1 is MNHEY and CDR2 is SMNVEV (reference sequence). This CDR3 has 17 residues. CDR3 nucleotide sequence: TGTGCCAGCAGCCTGGTTCTAGCGGGGGACTACACCGGGGAGCTGTTTTTT. Translation gives CASSLVLAGDYTGELFF.